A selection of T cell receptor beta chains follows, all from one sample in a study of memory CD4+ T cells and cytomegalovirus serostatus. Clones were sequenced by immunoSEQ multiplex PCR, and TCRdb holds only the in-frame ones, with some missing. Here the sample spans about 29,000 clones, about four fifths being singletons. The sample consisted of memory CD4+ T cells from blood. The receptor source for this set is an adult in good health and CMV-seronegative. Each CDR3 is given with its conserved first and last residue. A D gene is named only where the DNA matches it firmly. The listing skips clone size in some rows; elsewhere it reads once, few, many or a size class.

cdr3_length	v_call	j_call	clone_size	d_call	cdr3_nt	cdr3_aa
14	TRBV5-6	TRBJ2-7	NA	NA	TGTGCCAGCAGCTGGGGGGCGACAGAAGGCGAGCAGTACTTC	CASSWGATEGEQYF
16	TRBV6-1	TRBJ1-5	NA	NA	TGTGCCAGCAGTGAAGGCCCCCAGGGGAGCAATCAGCCCCAGCATTTT	CASSEGPQGSNQPQHF
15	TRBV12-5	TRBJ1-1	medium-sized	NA	TGTGCTAGTGCCGCTCGTCTCACAGGTGGGGCTGAAGCTTTCTTT	CASAARLTGGAEAFF
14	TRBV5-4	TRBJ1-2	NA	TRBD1	TGTGCCAGCAGCTTGTGGCAGGGGGACTATGGCTACACCTTC	CASSLWQGDYGYTF
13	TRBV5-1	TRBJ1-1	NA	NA	TGCGCCAGCAATCGCATGACGAACACTGAAGCTTTCTTT	CASNRMTNTEAFF
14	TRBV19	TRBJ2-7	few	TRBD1	TGTGCCAGTAGTTTCCGACAGGGATCCTACGAGCAGTACTTC	CASSFRQGSYEQYF
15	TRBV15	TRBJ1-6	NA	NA	TGTGCCACCAGCAGAGATGATGGAGTAAATTCACCCCTCCACTTT	CATSRDDGVNSPLHF
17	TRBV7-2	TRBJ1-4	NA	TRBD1	TGTGCCAGCAGCTTAGGGCTCCGGGACAGCCGTAATGAAAAACTGTTTTTT	CASSLGLRDSRNEKLFF
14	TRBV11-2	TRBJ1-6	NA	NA	TGTGCCAGCAGCTTTCAGGCTGGGGATTCACCCCTCCACTTT	CASSFQAGDSPLHF
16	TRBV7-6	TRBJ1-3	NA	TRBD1	TGTGCCAGCAGCTTAGGGGACAGCGGCTCTGGAAACACCATATATTTT	CASSLGDSGSGNTIYF
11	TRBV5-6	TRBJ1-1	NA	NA	TGTGCCAGCAGCTCTAACACTGAAGCTTTCTTT	CASSSNTEAFF
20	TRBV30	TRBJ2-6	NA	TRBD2	TGTGCCTGGAGTCCTTTCTTACTAGCGGGTGTTTCCTCTGGGGCCAACGTCCTGACTTTC	CAWSPFLLAGVSSGANVLTF
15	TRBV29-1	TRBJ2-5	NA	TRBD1	TGCAGCCCCCTCCTCCGGGACAGGGGCCGAGAGACCCAGTACTTC	CSPLLRDRGRETQYF
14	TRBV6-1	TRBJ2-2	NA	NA	TGTGCCAGCAGACAGGGCCTAAGGGCCGGGGAGCTGTTTTTT	CASRQGLRAGELFF
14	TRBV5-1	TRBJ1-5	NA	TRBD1	TGCGCCAGCGCGACAGGGGCGGGCAATCAGCCCCAGCATTTT	CASATGAGNQPQHF
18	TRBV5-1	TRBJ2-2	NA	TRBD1	TGCGCCAGCAGCTCGAGGTCCCTTCAGGGGGCGGGCGCCGGGGAGCTGTTTTTT	CASSSRSLQGAGAGELFF
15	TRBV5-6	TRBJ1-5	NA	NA	TGTGCCAGCAGCCCGGGGCCGTCGACGGATCAGCCCCAGCATTTT	CASSPGPSTDQPQHF
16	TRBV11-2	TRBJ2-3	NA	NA	TGTGCCAGCAGCTTTCGCAAGCGGACCTTCACAGATACGCAGTATTTT	CASSFRKRTFTDTQYF
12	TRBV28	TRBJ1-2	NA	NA	TGTGCCAGCAGACCCTCAGGAGATGGCTACACCTTC	CASRPSGDGYTF
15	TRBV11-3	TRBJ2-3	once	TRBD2	TGTGCCAGCAGCAAACTAGCGGGGGGCACAGATACGCAGTATTTT	CASSKLAGGTDTQYF
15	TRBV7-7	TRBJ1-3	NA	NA	TGTGCTAGCAGCTTAGGCTTCGGGACTGGAAACACCATATATTTT	CASSLGFGTGNTIYF
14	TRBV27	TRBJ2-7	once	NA	TGTGCCAGCAGTTTAAGCTGGTCCTCCTACGAGCAGTACTTC	CASSLSWSSYEQYF
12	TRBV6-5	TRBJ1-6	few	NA	TGTGCCAGCAGTCTCAGGGGTTCACCCCTCCACTTT	CASSLRGSPLHF
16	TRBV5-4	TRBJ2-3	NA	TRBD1	TGTGCCAGCAGCTTGGGGGGACAGGGACGGAGAGATACGCAGTATTTT	CASSLGGQGRRDTQYF
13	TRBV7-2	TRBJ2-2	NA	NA	TGTGCCAGCAGCTTAGAGAGCCTCAGGGAGCTGTTTTTT	CASSLESLRELFF
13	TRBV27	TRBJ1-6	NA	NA	TGTGCCAGCGCATGGGGGTATAATTCACCCCTCCACTTT	CASAWGYNSPLHF
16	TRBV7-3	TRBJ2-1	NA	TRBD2	TGTGCCAGCAGCTTAGGTAGCGGGGGGGCGTTTGATGAGCAGTTCTTC	CASSLGSGGAFDEQFF
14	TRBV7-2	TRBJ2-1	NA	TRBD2	TGTGCCAGCAGCCCAACCGGGAGGGGACGAGAGCAGTTCTTC	CASSPTGRGREQFF
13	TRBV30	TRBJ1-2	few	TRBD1	TGTGCCCGCCTACCGGGACAGGTGTATGGCTACACCTTC	CARLPGQVYGYTF
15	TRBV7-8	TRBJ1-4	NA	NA	TGTGCCAGCAGCTTAAGGGGAGGGCGAAATGAAAAACTGTTTTTT	CASSLRGGRNEKLFF
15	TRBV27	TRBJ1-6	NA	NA	TGTGCCAGCAGAAACGACAAAGCCTATAATTCACCCCTCCACTTT	CASRNDKAYNSPLHF
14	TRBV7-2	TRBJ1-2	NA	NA	TGTGCCAGCAGGCCCATACAGGGACTCTATGGCTACACCTTC	CASRPIQGLYGYTF
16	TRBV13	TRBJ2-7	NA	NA	TGTGCCAGCAGCTCGAACTATGCGGGGCCGATTTACGAGCAGTACTTC	CASSSNYAGPIYEQYF
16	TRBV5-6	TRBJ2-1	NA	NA	TGTGCCAGCAGCTTGGTCTCCAACCCGGGCCACAATGAGCAGTTCTTC	CASSLVSNPGHNEQFF
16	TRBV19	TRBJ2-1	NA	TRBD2	TGTGCCAGTAGTATGAGTCTAGCGGGGAGATACAATGAGCAGTTCTTC	CASSMSLAGRYNEQFF
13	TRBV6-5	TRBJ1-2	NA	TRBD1	TGTGCCAGCAGACCAGACAGGGCCGGTGGCTACACCTTC	CASRPDRAGGYTF
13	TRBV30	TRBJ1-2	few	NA	TGTGCCTGGAGCCCCGGACGTGGCTATGGCTACACCTTC	CAWSPGRGYGYTF
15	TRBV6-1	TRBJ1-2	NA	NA	TGTGCCAGCAGTGAAGGGGCGGATAGGGCCTATGGCTACACCTTC	CASSEGADRAYGYTF
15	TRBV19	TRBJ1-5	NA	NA	TGTGCCAGTAGTGACAACCCCAGAGGGAATCAGCCCCAGCATTTT	CASSDNPRGNQPQHF
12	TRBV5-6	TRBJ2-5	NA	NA	TGTGCCAGCAGCTTGGTACAAGAGACCCAGTACTTC	CASSLVQETQYF
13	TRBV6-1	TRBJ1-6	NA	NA	TGTGCCAGCAGTGAAAATCCCAATTCACCCCTCCACTTT	CASSENPNSPLHF
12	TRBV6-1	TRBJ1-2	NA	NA	TGTGCCAGCAGGCCGGGGTACTATGGCTACACCTTC	CASRPGYYGYTF
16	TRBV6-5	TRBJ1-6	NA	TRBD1	TGTGCCAGCAGTTACTCGGGAGGGGGCTACAATTCACCCCTCCACTTT	CASSYSGGGYNSPLHF
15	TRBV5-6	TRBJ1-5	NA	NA	TGTGCCAGCAGCTTGGCCGGTCAGTCCGATCAGCCCCAGCATTTT	CASSLAGQSDQPQHF
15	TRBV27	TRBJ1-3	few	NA	TGTGCCAGCAGACCCTATGGAGGGGGTGGAAACACCATATATTTT	CASRPYGGGGNTIYF
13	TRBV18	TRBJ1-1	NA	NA	TGTGCCAGCTCACCAGGGTTTAACACTGAAGCTTTCTTT	CASSPGFNTEAFF
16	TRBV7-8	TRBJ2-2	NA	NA	TGTGCCAGCAGCCCCCTTCGGATCGCCTACACCGGGGAGCTGTTTTTT	CASSPLRIAYTGELFF
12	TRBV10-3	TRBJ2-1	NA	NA	TGTGCCATCAGCTCCCTCTACAATGAGCAGTTCTTC	CAISSLYNEQFF
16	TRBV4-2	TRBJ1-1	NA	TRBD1	TGTGCCAGCAGCCAAGATGAGGGACAGATGAACACTGAAGCTTTCTTT	CASSQDEGQMNTEAFF
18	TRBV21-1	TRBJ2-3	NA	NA	TGTGCCAGCAGCTGCAAGACTAGCGGGGGGGCCGGGACAGATACGCAGTATTTT	CASSCKTSGGAGTDTQYF
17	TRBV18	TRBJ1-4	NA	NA	TGTGCCAGCTCCCGCACCTCAAACAGCAAAAATAATGAAAAACTGTTTTTT	CASSRTSNSKNNEKLFF
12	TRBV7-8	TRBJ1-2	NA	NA	TGTGCCAGCAGCCCTGGCCGGGCAGGCTACACCTTC	CASSPGRAGYTF
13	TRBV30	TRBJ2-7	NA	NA	TGTGCCTGGAGTCCATTCGGGGTAGGTGAGCAGTACTTC	CAWSPFGVGEQYF
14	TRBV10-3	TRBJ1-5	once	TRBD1	TGTGCCATCAGTGACAGGGGGCAGAGACAGCCCCAGCATTTT	CAISDRGQRQPQHF